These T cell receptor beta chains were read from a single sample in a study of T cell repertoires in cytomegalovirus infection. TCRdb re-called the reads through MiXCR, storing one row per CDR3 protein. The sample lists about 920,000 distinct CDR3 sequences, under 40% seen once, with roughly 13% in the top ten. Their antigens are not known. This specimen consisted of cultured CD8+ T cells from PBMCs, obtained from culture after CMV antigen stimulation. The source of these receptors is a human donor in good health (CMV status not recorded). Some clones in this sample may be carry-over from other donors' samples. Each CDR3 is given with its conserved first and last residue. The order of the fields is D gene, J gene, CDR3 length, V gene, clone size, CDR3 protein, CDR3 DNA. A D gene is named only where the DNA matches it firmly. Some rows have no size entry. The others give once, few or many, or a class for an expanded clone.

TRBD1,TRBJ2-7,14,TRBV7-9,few,CASSGDRGAYEQYF,TGTGCCAGCAGCGGGGACAGGGGGGCTTACGAGCAGTACTTC
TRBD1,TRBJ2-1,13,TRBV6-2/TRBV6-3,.,CASTLGTGVHPFF,TGTGCCAGCACCCTCGGGACAGGGGTTCATCCGTTCTTC
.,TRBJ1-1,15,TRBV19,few,CASSIDLAENTEAFF,TGTGCCAGTAGTATAGATCTGGCGGAGAACACTGAAGCTTTCTTT
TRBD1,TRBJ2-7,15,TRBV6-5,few,CASRLMRTGPYEQYF,TGTGCCAGCAGACTTATGAGGACAGGGCCCTACGAGCAGTACTTC
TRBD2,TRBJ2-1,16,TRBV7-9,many,CASSLERGGRGNEQFF,TGTGCCAGCAGCTTAGAGCGGGGGGGCCGAGGCAATGAGCAGTTCTTC
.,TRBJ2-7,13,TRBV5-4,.,CASSLDRIYEQYF,TGTGCCAGCAGCTTAGACAGAATCTACGAGCAGTACTTC
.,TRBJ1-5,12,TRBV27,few,CASSRPNQPQHF,TGTGCCAGCAGTCGCCCCAATCAGCCCCAGCATTTT
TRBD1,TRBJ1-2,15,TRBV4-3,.,CASSQERGQGDGYTF,TGCGCCAGCAGCCAAGAGAGGGGACAGGGGGACGGCTACACCTTC
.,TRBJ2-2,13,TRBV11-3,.,CASSPRGASELFF,TGTGCCAGCAGCCCCCGGGGGGCGTCGGAGCTGTTTTTT
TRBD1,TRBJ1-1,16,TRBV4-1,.,CASSLGGRVSNTEALF,TGCGCCAGCAGCCTAGGGGGCAGGGTATCGAACACTGAAGCTTTGTTT
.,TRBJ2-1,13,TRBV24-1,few,CATSDWETNEQFF,TGTGCCACCAGTGATTGGGAAACCAATGAGCAGTTCTTC
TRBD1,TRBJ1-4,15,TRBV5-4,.,CASSYRTGGNEKLFF,TGTGCCAGCAGCTACCGGACAGGTGGTAATGAAAAACTGTTTTTT
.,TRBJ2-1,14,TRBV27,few,CASSQGMNLNEQFF,TGTGCCAGCAGCCAGGGAATGAACTTGAATGAGCAGTTCTTC
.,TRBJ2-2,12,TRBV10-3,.,CALRRGTGELFF,TGTGCCTTACGACGGGGCACCGGGGAGCTGTTTTTT
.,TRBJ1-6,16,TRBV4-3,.,CASSQRHREINSPLHF,TGCGCCAGCAGCCAACGCCACAGGGAGATTAATTCACCCCTCCACTTT
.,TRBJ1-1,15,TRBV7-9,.,CASSPPGKGRTEAFF,TGTGCCAGCAGTCCCCCCGGGAAGGGGAGAACTGAAGCTTTCTTT
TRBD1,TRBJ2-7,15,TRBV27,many,CASSLGQASSYEQYF,TGTGCCAGCAGTTTAGGACAGGCGAGCTCCTACGAGCAGTACTTC
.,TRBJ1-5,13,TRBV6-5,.,CASRSGSNQPQHF,TGTGCCAGCCGGTCGGGTAGCAATCAGCCCCAGCATTTT
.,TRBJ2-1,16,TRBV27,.,CASSTFRLETRNGQFF,TGTGCCAGCAGTACCTTTAGGTTGGAGACGAGGAATGGGCAGTTCTTC
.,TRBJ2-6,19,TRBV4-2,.,CASSKTNGAGPPGANVLTF,TGTGCCAGCAGCAAGACAAACGGGGCAGGCCCTCCAGGGGCCAACGTCCTGACTTTC
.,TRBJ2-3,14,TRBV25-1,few,CASSEYGTTDTQYF,TGTGCCAGCAGTGAATATGGGACCACAGATACGCAGTATTTT
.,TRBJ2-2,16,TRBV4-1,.,CASSQDSQLNTGELFF,TGCGCCAGCAGCCAAGATAGCCAGCTGAACACCGGGGAGCTGTTTTTT
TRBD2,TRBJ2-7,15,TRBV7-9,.,CASSRGLAEDYEQYF,TGTGCCAGCAGCAGGGGACTAGCGGAGGACTACGAGCAGTACTTC
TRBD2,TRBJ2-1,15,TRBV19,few,CASSILAGGPEEQFF,TGTGCCAGTAGTATACTAGCGGGGGGGCCTGAGGAGCAGTTCTTC
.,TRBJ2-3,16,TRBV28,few,CASSNPRGWGTDTQYF,TGTGCCAGCAGTAATCCCAGGGGTTGGGGGACAGATACGCAGTATTTT
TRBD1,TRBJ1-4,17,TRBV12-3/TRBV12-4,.,CASSFLASGTVNEKLFF,TGTGCCAGCAGTTTTCTGGCCTCCGGGACAGTTAATGAAAAACTGTTTTTT
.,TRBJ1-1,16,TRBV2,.,CASSEAPPGRRTEAFF,TGTGCCAGCAGTGAAGCGCCCCCAGGGAGACGCACTGAAGCTTTCTTT
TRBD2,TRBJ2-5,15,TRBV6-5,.,CASSYYGRGGETQYF,TGTGCCAGCAGTTACTACGGACGGGGGGGAGAGACCCAGTACTTC
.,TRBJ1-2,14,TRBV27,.,CASSRDTANYGYTF,TGTGCCAGCAGCCGTGATACGGCTAACTATGGCTACACCTTC
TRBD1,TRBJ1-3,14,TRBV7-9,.,CASSLPGGGNTIYF,TGTGCCAGCAGCTTACCAGGGGGCGGAAACACCATATATTTT
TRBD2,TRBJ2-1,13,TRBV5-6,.,CATHGLAAAEQFF,TGTGCCACCCACGGACTAGCGGCGGCTGAGCAGTTCTTC
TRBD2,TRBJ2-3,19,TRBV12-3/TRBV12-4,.,CASSSTSGGVSASTDTQYF,TGTGCCAGCAGTTCGACTAGCGGGGGTGTCTCCGCCTCCACAGATACGCAGTATTTT
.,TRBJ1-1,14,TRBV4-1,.,CASSQQGGRTEAFF,TGCGCCAGCAGCCAGCAGGGAGGGAGGACTGAAGCTTTCTTT
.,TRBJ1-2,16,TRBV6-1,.,CASTPTTGPANYGYTF,TGTGCCAGCACCCCCACGACAGGCCCAGCTAACTATGGCTACACCTTC
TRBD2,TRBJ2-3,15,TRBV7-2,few,CASSPSGGARDTQYF,TGTGCCAGCAGCCCCAGCGGGGGGGCAAGAGATACGCAGTATTTT
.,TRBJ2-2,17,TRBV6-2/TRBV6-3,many,CASSRYTRLEVTGELFF,TGTGCCAGCAGTCGCTACACTAGGCTGGAGGTCACCGGGGAGCTGTTTTTT
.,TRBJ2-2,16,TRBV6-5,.,CATLNGAASNTGELFF,TGTGCCACCCTCAACGGGGCAGCATCGAACACCGGGGAGCTGTTTTTT
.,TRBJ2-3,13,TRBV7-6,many,CASSPPETDTQYF,TGTGCCAGCAGCCCGCCGGAGACAGATACGCAGTATTTT
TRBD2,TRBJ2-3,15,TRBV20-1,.,CSARDLAGSLDTQYF,TGCAGTGCTAGAGATCTAGCGGGGTCCTTGGATACGCAGTATTTT
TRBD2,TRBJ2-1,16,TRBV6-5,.,CASSYRAGPPNNEQFF,TGTGCCAGCAGTTACAGAGCGGGGCCACCGAACAATGAGCAGTTCTTC
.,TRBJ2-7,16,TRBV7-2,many,CASSLGLAMSSYEQYF,TGTGCCAGCAGCTTAGGGCTAGCGATGAGCTCCTACGAGCAGTACTTC
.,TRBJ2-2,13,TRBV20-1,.,CSAVRANTGELFF,TGCAGTGCTGTCAGAGCGAACACCGGGGAGCTGTTTTTT
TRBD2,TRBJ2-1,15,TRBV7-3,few,CASSLMRRGVNEQFF,TGTGCCAGCAGCTTAATGAGGCGGGGGGTAAATGAGCAGTTCTTC
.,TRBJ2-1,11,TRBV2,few,CASSERGEQFF,TGTGCCAGCAGTGAAAGAGGTGAGCAGTTCTTC
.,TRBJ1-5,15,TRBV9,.,CASSAGGGGNQPQHF,TGTGCCAGCAGCGCCGGAGGGGGAGGCAATCAGCCCCAGCATTTT
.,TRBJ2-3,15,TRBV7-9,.,CASTRGRGRTDTQYF,TGTGCCAGCACCAGGGGTCGTGGTCGCACAGATACGCAGTATTTT
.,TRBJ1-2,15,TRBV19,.,CASSTFTGIPYGYTF,TGTGCCAGTAGTACCTTTACAGGGATCCCCTATGGCTACACCTTC
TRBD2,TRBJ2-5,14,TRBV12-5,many,CASGHGTSQETQYF,TGTGCTAGTGGCCACGGGACTAGCCAAGAGACCCAGTACTTC
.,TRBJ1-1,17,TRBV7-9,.,CASSSTNLKKDRTEAFF,TGTGCCAGCAGCTCGACGAACTTAAAAAAGGATCGCACTGAAGCTTTCTTT
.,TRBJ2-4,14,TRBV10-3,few,CAISESGQGNIQYF,TGTGCCATCAGTGAGTCGGGCCAGGGGAACATTCAGTACTTC
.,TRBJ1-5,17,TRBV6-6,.,CASSPMDRIYSNQPQHF,TGTGCCAGCAGCCCAATGGACAGAATCTATAGCAATCAGCCCCAGCATTTT
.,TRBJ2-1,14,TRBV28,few,CASTPSWVYNEQFF,TGTGCCAGCACTCCTAGCTGGGTGTACAATGAGCAGTTCTTC
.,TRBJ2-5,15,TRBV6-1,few,CASSGWGGGEETQYF,TGTGCCAGCAGCGGTTGGGGAGGGGGCGAAGAGACCCAGTACTTC